This T cell receptor beta chain emerged from a study of T cell responses to AZD1222 COVID-19 vaccine. This CDR3 contains 16 residues. V was cut by 1 base and J by 2 bases, with 15 bases left in between. CDR1 and CDR2 (germline): MNHNS, SASEGT. Produced via immunoSEQ multiplex PCR; TCRdb's table is partial and in-frame only. Found here are about 170,000 clones, around nine tenths of them singletons; the top ten hold around 0.99%. This sample comprised peripheral blood, obtained 28 days after the second AZD1222 dose. The V gene is TRBV6-1, the J gene TRBJ2-7, with a tentative D call TRBD2 (5 bases). The clonotype comes from an adult who received the AZD1222 COVID-19 vaccine. The CDR3 is CASSEGRAGPPYEQYF. The CDR3 nucleotides read TGTGCCAGCAGTGAAGGTCGGGCGGGTCCCCCCTACGAGCAGTACTTC.